Below are 20 T cell receptor beta chains sequenced from a single sample in a study of T cells in localized non-small cell lung cancer. Assay used: immunoSEQ multiplex PCR; TCRdb lists only in-frame clones, some missing. The sample records under 40,000 clones, around 84% being singletons. The sample was peripheral blood, taken before any cancer treatment. All receptors derive from a male donor aged 60 or over with stage III lung adenocarcinoma.

This clone turned up a few times. The V call is TRBV10-3, the J call TRBJ2-3, with D unclear. CDR3 length equals 12 residues. V lost 8 bases and J 0 bases, leaving 6 bases between the germline ends. Looked up from germline, CDR1 is ENHRY and CDR2 is SYGVKD. The CDR3 nucleotides read TGTGCCATCGCAGATAGCACAGATACGCAGTATTTT. Protein sequence: CAIADSTDTQYF.

The CDR3 loop is CASSLVGRGGLRAEQYF. DNA for the CDR3: TGCGCCAGCAGCTTGGTGGGCAGGGGAGGTCTGCGGGCCGAGCAGTACTTC. V and J are TRBV5-1 and TRBJ2-7; D is tentatively TRBD1 or TRBD2 (6 bases each). V was clipped by 0 bases and J by 6 bases, with 22 bases between them. The CDR3 runs to 17 residues. The germline V gene has CDR1 SGHRS and CDR2 YFSETQ.

The chain has TRBV28 and TRBJ1-3, with a weak D call TRBD1 (6 bases). The CDR3 consists of 15 residues. The V end lost 5 bases, the J end lost 2 bases, and 13 bases lay between the germline ends. CDR1 and CDR2 (germline): MDHEN, SYDVKM. The CDR3 region has the DNA TGTGCCAGCAGTGTAGGGACATCCACTGGAAACACCATATATTTT. Translation: CASSVGTSTGNTIYF.

The CDR3, as DNA: TGTGCCAGCAGCTTAGATAGGGATCATTCACCCCTCCACTTT. Translating gives CASSLDRDHSPLHF. The chain combines TRBV7-3 with TRBJ1-6, with D unclear. Trimming took 2 bases from V and 8 from J, leaving 10 bases between them. The CDR3 contains 14 residues. Germline V gene sequence: CDR1 SGHTA, CDR2 FQGTGA.

The chain combines TRBV6-1 with TRBJ1-2; no definite D call. The CDR3 spans 15 residues. V was clipped by 10 bases and J by 3 bases, with 21 bases between them. Germline-derived CDR1 and CDR2 are MNHNS and SASEGT. The CDR3 loop reads CATHQSSGLDYGYTF. DNA of the CDR3: TGTGCCACCCACCAGTCATCGGGCTTGGACTATGGCTACACCTTC.

The rearrangement uses TRBV7-9 and TRBJ1-1; 7 bases map to TRBD1. From germline, CDR1 is SEHNR and CDR2 FQNEAQ (reference sequence). The CDR3 is made up of 15 amino acids. V lost 1 base to trimming and J lost 0 bases; unmatched junction nucleotides: 2. The CDR3 loop is CASSLEGQMNTEAFF. The CDR3, as DNA: TGTGCCAGCAGCTTAGAGGGACAGATGAACACTGAAGCTTTCTTT. Together with reference TRBV7-9 and TRBJ1-1, the CDR3 gives the full variable domain: DTGVSQNPRHKITKRGQNVTFRCDPISEHNRLYWYRQTLGQGPEFLTYFQNEAQLEKSRLLSDRFSAERPKGSFSTLEIQRTEQGDSAMYLCASSLEGQMNTEAFFGQGTRLTVV.

This chain uses TRBV6-5 with TRBJ1-5, with D tentatively TRBD1 (6 bases). Germline V lookup: CDR1 MNHEY, CDR2 SVGAGI. Deletions cut 6 bases from V and 5 bases from J, with 17 bases between. CDR3 length equals 15 residues. CDR3 nucleotides: TGTGCCAGCAGCCTCACTGACAGGAGTCATCAGCCCCAGCATTTT. The encoded protein is CASSLTDRSHQPQHF.

The chain recombines TRBV5-6 with TRBJ1-1; weak D call: TRBD1 (6 bases). Trimming pared 5 bases from V and 4 bases from J, leaving 12 bases between. Germline values: CDR1 SGHDT, CDR2 YYEEEE. The CDR3 runs to 13 residues. This CDR3 is CASSPQGSTEAFF. CDR3 nucleotide sequence: TGTGCCAGCAGTCCTCAGGGGTCCACTGAAGCTTTCTTT.

This chain connects TRBV5-8 to TRBJ2-1; 10 nucleotides agree with TRBD2. With 4 bases clipped from V and 5 bases from J, the junction kept 6 bases outside the gene matches. There are 15 residues in the CDR3. In germline, CDR1 is SGHTS, CDR2 YDEGEE. CDR3: CASSPLAGANNEQFF. The CDR3 DNA follows: TGTGCCAGCAGCCCTCTAGCGGGAGCGAACAATGAGCAGTTCTTC.

This sequence joins TRBV19 and TRBJ1-1; D unresolved. CDR3 length: 13 residues. V was clipped by 9 bases and J by 1 base, with 12 bases between them. Germline CDR1 reads LNHDA; CDR2 reads SQIVND (reference sequence). CDR3: CASLPQQNTEAFF. DNA of the CDR3: TGTGCCAGCCTACCACAGCAGAACACTGAAGCTTTCTTT.

This chain links TRBV5-1 with TRBJ1-1; D uncertain. Between the trimmed V and J ends, which lost 4 bases and 0 bases, there was a span of 10 bases. Per germline, CDR1 SGHRS and CDR2 YFSETQ. The CDR3 runs 14 residues. The CDR3 protein is CASSADGMNTEAFF. The CDR3 coding sequence is TGCGCCAGCAGCGCGGACGGCATGAACACTGAAGCTTTCTTT.

V is TRBV19 and J is TRBJ1-1; TRBD1 might be the D (5 bases). Germline V gene lookup returns CDR1 LNHDA and CDR2 SQIVND (reference sequence). This CDR3 region has 13 residues. Trimming left V 11 bases short and J 0 bases short, with 13 bases between. This CDR3 is CASSGGMNTEAFF. The CDR3 bases are TGTGCCTCAAGCGGGGGGATGAACACTGAAGCTTTCTTT.

The gene calls are TRBV4-1 and TRBJ1-3; TRBD1 is a possible D gene (5 bases). CDR3 size: 16 residues. CDR1 is MGHRA, CDR2 YSYEKL, per germline. The ends were cut back, 4 bases at V and 0 bases at J, with 13 bases in the middle. The CDR3 loop is CASSRTQSTSGNTIYF. The CDR3 DNA is TGCGCCAGCAGCCGGACACAGTCAACCTCTGGAAACACCATATATTTT.

V is TRBV28 and J is TRBJ2-1, with no clear D. This CDR3 contains 15 residues. With 7 bases removed from V and 0 bases from J, the gap between germline ends came to 13 bases. Per germline, CDR1 MDHEN and CDR2 SYDVKM. As DNA, the CDR3 is TGTGCCAGCAAAATTGGATCGATCTCCTACAATGAGCAGTTCTTC. Its translation: CASKIGSISYNEQFF.

The chain is built from TRBV7-9 and TRBJ2-1, with D possibly being TRBD2 (5 bases). The CDR3 sequence is 14 residues long. The germline V and J ends were trimmed by 8 bases and 0 bases, with 11 bases remaining between them. Per germline, CDR1 SEHNR and CDR2 FQNEAQ (reference sequence). In DNA, the CDR3 is TGTGCCAGCGGAGTCAGCGGCTCCTACAATGAGCAGTTCTTC. Translated, it gives CASGVSGSYNEQFF. Looking up the rest from reference TRBV7-9 and TRBJ2-1 gives the full variable domain: DTGVSQNPRHKITKRGQNVTFRCDPISEHNRLYWYRQTLGQGPEFLTYFQNEAQLEKSRLLSDRFSAERPKGSFSTLEIQRTEQGDSAMYLCASGVSGSYNEQFFGPGTRLTVL.

There are a few counts of this clone. The rearrangement uses TRBV9 and TRBJ1-1; D is unresolved. Per germline, CDR1 SGDLS and CDR2 YYNGEE. The CDR3 totals 14 residues. Trimming removed 0 bases at V and 1 base at J, with 7 bases between. Written as DNA, the CDR3 is TGTGCCAGCAGCGTAGCATCAACGAACACTGAAGCTTTCTTT. This gives the protein CASSVASTNTEAFF.

This clone was seen once. The gene calls are TRBV6-5 and TRBJ1-5, with D maybe TRBD1 (5 bases). Germline lookup yields CDR1 MNHEY and CDR2 SVGAGI. The V gene lost 0 bases and the J gene lost 6 bases, with 9 bases spanning the gap. The CDR3 totals 14 residues. DNA of the CDR3: TGTGCCAGCAGTTACTCGGGGGGGATTCAGCCCCAGCATTTT. Its translation: CASSYSGGIQPQHF.

This clone occurred a few times. This sequence joins TRBV5-4 and TRBJ2-3, with TRBD1 matching 8 bases. The CDR3 contains 15 residues. Germline assignment: CDR1 SGHNT and CDR2 YYREEE (reference sequence). The V segment lost 2 bases and the J segment 1 base; nucleotides outside the gene matches: 3. The CDR3 spells CASSLQGGGTDTQYF. The CDR3 DNA sequence: TGTGCCAGCAGCTTACAGGGGGGAGGCACAGATACGCAGTATTTT.

The V gene is TRBV5-1, the J gene TRBJ1-2, with no clear D. The CDR3 extends over 13 amino acids. The V end lost 0 bases, the J end lost 5 bases, and 8 bases lay between the germline ends. Germline lookup yields CDR1 SGHRS and CDR2 YFSETQ. In DNA, the CDR3 is TGCGCCAGCAGCTTGGAGGCGGGGTATGGCTACACCTTC. This encodes CASSLEAGYGYTF.

This chain joins TRBV5-1 and TRBJ1-4; D is undetermined. The germline CDR1 and CDR2 sequences are SGHRS and YFSETQ. The CDR3 loop spans 17 amino acids. V lost 0 bases to trimming and J lost 2 bases, with 14 bases between them. The CDR3 protein is CASSLDVSLGTNEKLFF. CDR3 coding DNA: TGCGCCAGCAGCTTGGACGTTAGCCTAGGGACTAATGAAAAACTGTTTTTT.